Listed here are 20 T cell receptor beta chains from one sample, sequenced in a study of beta chain features in type 1 diabetes. Study observations and caveats: All four CD4+ subsets of Type 1 diabetes patients contained TCRB CDR3s that were moderately but significantly shorter.

Reverse transcribing all isolated RNA meant expressed TCRB transcripts were sequenced. The protocol was immunoSEQ multiplex PCR, while the TCRdb copy is restricted to in-frame clones and leaves out a portion. The repertoire holds 300,000 or so clones, with 9.3% as singletons. These receptors' antigens are unknown. Sequenced material: central memory CD4+ T cells from blood. Receptors originate from a young man with type 1 diabetes.

The rearrangement joins TRBV2 to TRBJ1-2; D is undetermined. Germline assignment: CDR1 SNHLY and CDR2 FYNNEI. V was clipped by 6 bases and J by 3 bases, with 8 bases between them. This CDR3 contains 12 residues. The CDR3 DNA is TGTGCCAGCAGGACAAGACACTATGGCTACACCTTC. Protein sequence: CASRTRHYGYTF.

The gene calls are TRBV29-1 and TRBJ1-2; D not certain. The germline CDR1 and CDR2 sequences are SQVTM and ANQGSEA. The CDR3 has 11 amino acids. As DNA, the CDR3 is TGCAGTATTACGGCTAACTATGGCTACACCTTC. Protein product: CSITANYGYTF.

This clone came up a few times. V gene TRBV5-6 combines with J gene TRBJ2-1; no definite D call. V was pared by 2 bases and J by 0 bases, with 9 bases between. Looked up from germline, CDR1 is SGHDT and CDR2 is YYEEEE. CDR3 size: 15 residues. CDR3 bases: TGTGCCAGCAGCTTCCGGGCAAGCTCCTACAATGAGCAGTTCTTC. Its translation: CASSFRASSYNEQFF. Full variable domain (remainder filled in from reference TRBV5-6 and TRBJ2-1): DAGVTQSPTHLIKTRGQQVTLRCSPKSGHDTVSWYQQALGQGPQFIFQYYEEEERQRGNFPDRFSGHQFPNYSSELNVNALLLGDSALYLCASSFRASSYNEQFFGPGTRLTVL.

The J gene is TRBJ2-3, the V gene TRBV9, with TRBD1 identical over 7 bases. Trimming took 2 bases from V and 0 from J; bases not matched to a gene: 3. The CDR3 consists of 15 residues. Per the germline V gene, CDR1 is SGDLS and CDR2 is YYNGEE. The CDR3: CASSVTGRSTDTQYF. As DNA, the CDR3 is TGTGCCAGCAGCGTGACAGGGCGGAGCACAGATACGCAGTATTTT.

The genes are TRBV11-3 and TRBJ2-1; D might be TRBD1 or TRBD2, each matching 6 bases. V lost 5 bases and J 8 bases, leaving 10 bases between the germline ends. The CDR3 loop spans 12 amino acids. Germline V lookup: CDR1 SGHNT, CDR2 YENEEA. The CDR3 here is CASSPGGHEQFF. The DNA of the CDR3 is TGTGCCAGCAGCCCCGGGGGCCATGAGCAGTTCTTC.

V and J are TRBV6-5 and TRBJ2-7, with 7 bases aligning to TRBD1. CDR3 length equals 14 residues. Germline CDR1 reads MNHEY; CDR2 reads SVGAGI. Trimming took 6 bases from V and 5 from J; bases not matched to a gene: 10. CDR3 nucleotides: TGTGCCAGCAGATTCATAGACAGGGAAGACGAGCAGTACTTC. It specifies CASRFIDREDEQYF.

This clone was counted between two and nine times. The gene calls are TRBV6-5 and TRBJ1-5; D unclear. CDR1 is MNHEY, CDR2 SVGAGI, per germline. The CDR3 extends over 15 amino acids. V was clipped by 2 bases and J by 3 bases, with 11 bases between them. As DNA, the CDR3 is TGTGCCAGCAGTTACATCCTAAAGCCCAATCAGCCCCAGCATTTT. Amino acid sequence: CASSYILKPNQPQHF.

This chain links TRBV5-8 with TRBJ2-5, with a weak D call TRBD1 (5 bases). This CDR3 has 15 amino acids. V lost 0 bases and J lost 2, with 11 bases in between. CDR1 and CDR2 from the germline V gene are SGHTS and YDEGEE. The CDR3: CASSLGTSPQETQYF. DNA of the CDR3: TGTGCCAGCAGCTTGGGGACATCTCCACAAGAGACCCAGTACTTC.

The V and J genes are TRBV18 and TRBJ2-1; 11 bases align to TRBD2. Trimming removed 5 bases from V and 3 bases from J; junction bases left unmatched: 6. CDR3 length: 16 amino acids. Germline CDR1 KGHSH, CDR2 LQKENI. CDR3 loop: CASSTLAGGVYNEQFF. The CDR3 DNA reads as TGTGCCAGCTCAACTTTAGCGGGGGGGGTCTACAATGAGCAGTTCTTC.

The chain joins TRBV6-1 to TRBJ1-2; D is possibly TRBD1 (6 bases). V lost 5 bases and J lost 3, with 16 bases in between. CDR1 and CDR2 (germline): MNHNS, SASEGT. The CDR3 totals 15 residues. The CDR3, as DNA: TGTGCCAGCAGTCCTCACCAGGGGACTGACTATGGCTACACCTTC. Amino acids: CASSPHQGTDYGYTF.

This clone has a handful of counts. The chain recombines TRBV5-4 with TRBJ2-1; the match to TRBD2 covers 9 bases. In germline, CDR1 is SGHNT, CDR2 YYREEE (reference sequence). The trim removed 4 bases at V and 5 bases at J, leaving 4 bases unmatched. There are 14 residues in the CDR3. The CDR3, as DNA: TGTGCCAGCAGCCCGACTAGCGGCGACAATGAGCAGTTCTTC. Translation gives CASSPTSGDNEQFF. The full variable domain, rest sourced from reference TRBV5-4 and TRBJ2-1, is ETGVTQSPTHLIKTRGQQVTLRCSSQSGHNTVSWYQQALGQGPQFIFQYYREEENGRGNFPPRFSGLQFPNYSSELNVNALELDDSALYLCASSPTSGDNEQFFGPGTRLTVL.

CDR3: CASSPPRVQGRNGELFF. The CDR3 DNA is TGTGCCAGCAGCCCTCCCAGGGTCCAGGGGAGGAACGGGGAGCTGTTTTTT. V gene TRBV7-9 combines with J gene TRBJ2-2; D may be TRBD1 or TRBD2 (6 bases each). CDR3 length equals 17 residues. Germline V gives CDR1 SEHNR, CDR2 FQNEAQ (reference sequence). V was cut by 5 bases and J by 7 bases, with 23 bases left in between.

The V call is TRBV4-1, the J call TRBJ1-1; D gene uncertain. The CDR3 runs 18 residues. The V gene lost 1 base and the J gene lost 1 base, with 19 bases spanning the gap. Germline CDR1 MGHRA, CDR2 YSYEKL. CDR3 DNA: TGCGCCAGCAGCCAAGGAGCCGGAGTGAACCGAAGGAACACTGAAGCTTTCTTT. Translation gives CASSQGAGVNRRNTEAFF.

This clone was recorded many times. V gene TRBV10-3 combines with J gene TRBJ1-2, with D tentatively TRBD1 (6 bases). The CDR3 has 13 residues. V was clipped by 4 bases and J by 4 bases, with 10 bases between them. Germline CDR1 is ENHRY and CDR2 is SYGVKD. CDR3 DNA: TGTGCCATCAGTGCGGACAGTCTCTATGGCTACACCTTC. Its protein product is CAISADSLYGYTF.

This chain uses TRBV29-1 with TRBJ1-4; the D gene is possibly TRBD1 (5 bases). The V gene's germline CDR1 is SQVTM and CDR2 ANQGSEA. V lost 4 bases and J 4 bases, leaving 13 bases between the germline ends. The CDR3 spans 14 residues. The CDR3 DNA sequence: TGCAGCGTTGGGAGCGGGACGGTTAATGAAAAACTGTTTTTT. As protein: CSVGSGTVNEKLFF. Complete variable domain (other parts from reference TRBV29-1 and TRBJ1-4): SAVISQKPSRDICQRGTSLTIQCQVDSQVTMMFWYRQQPGQSLTLIATANQGSEATYESGFVIDKFPISRPNLTFSTLTVSNMSPEDSSIYLCSVGSGTVNEKLFFGSGTQLSVL.

CDR3 sequence reads: CSVGRDTNQPQHF. The DNA for the CDR3 is TGCAGCGTTGGACGAGACACTAATCAGCCCCAGCATTTT. The chain combines TRBV29-1 with TRBJ1-5; D unresolved. Germline V gene data show CDR1 as SQVTM and CDR2 as ANQGSEA. V was pared by 4 bases and J by 4 bases, with 11 bases between. The CDR3 has 13 residues.

This clone was found a few times. This rearrangement joins TRBV2 to TRBJ1-5; D is ambiguous. The germline CDR1 and CDR2 sequences are SNHLY and FYNNEI. The CDR3 length is 15 residues. V was cut by 8 bases and J by 0 bases, with 14 bases left in between. The CDR3 nucleotides are TGTGCCAGCCAGCCCCCAGGTGATAGCAATCAGCCCCAGCATTTT. Protein: CASQPPGDSNQPQHF.

This clone was counted only a few times. This CDR3 reads CASVLDRVNEQYF. The CDR3 DNA follows: TGTGCCAGCGTCCTGGACAGGGTCAACGAGCAGTACTTC. V is TRBV2 and J is TRBJ2-5; 8 nucleotides line up with TRBD1. TRBJ2-7 explains the end of the DNA better; the J call may be wrong. Germline lookup yields CDR1 SNHLY and CDR2 FYNNEI. The CDR3 is 13 amino acids.

The V and J genes are TRBV7-9 and TRBJ2-1; 9 nucleotides match TRBD1. Germline V lookup: CDR1 SEHNR, CDR2 FQNEAQ (reference sequence). With V trimmed by 3 bases and J by 4 bases, 7 bases remained unmatched. The CDR3 sequence is 16 residues long. The CDR3 spells CASSLILGTGYNEQFF. The CDR3 bases are TGTGCCAGCAGCTTGATTCTCGGGACAGGGTACAATGAGCAGTTCTTC.

As regards this clone: This sample also contains other DNA sequences that code for the same CDR3. The genes are TRBV7-2 and TRBJ2-5; D not resolved. The V gene lost 3 bases and the J gene lost 4 bases, with 3 bases spanning the gap. This CDR3 is built from 11 residues. Germline CDR1 and CDR2: SGHTA and FQGNSA. CDR3 DNA sequence: TGTGCCAGCAGCTTTCGAGAGACCCAGTACTTC. Amino acid sequence: CASSFRETQYF.